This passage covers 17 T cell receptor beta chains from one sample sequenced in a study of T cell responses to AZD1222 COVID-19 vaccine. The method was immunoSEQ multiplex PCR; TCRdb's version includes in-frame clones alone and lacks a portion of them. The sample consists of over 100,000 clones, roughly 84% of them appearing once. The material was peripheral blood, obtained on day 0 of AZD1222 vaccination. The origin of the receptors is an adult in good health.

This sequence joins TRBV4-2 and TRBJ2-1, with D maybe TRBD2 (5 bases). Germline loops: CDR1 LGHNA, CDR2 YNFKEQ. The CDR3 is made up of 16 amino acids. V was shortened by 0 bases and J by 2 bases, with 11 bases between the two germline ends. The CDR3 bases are TGTGCCAGCAGCCAAGATGGGAGCCCTACCTACAATGAGCAGTTCTTC. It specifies CASSQDGSPTYNEQFF.

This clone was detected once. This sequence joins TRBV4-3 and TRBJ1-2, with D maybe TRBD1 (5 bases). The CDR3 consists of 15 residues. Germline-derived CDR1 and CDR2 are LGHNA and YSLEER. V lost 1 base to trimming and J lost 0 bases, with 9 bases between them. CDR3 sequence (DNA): TGCGCCAGCAGCCAAGCCAGGGCTTCTAACTATGGCTACACCTTC. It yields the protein CASSQARASNYGYTF.

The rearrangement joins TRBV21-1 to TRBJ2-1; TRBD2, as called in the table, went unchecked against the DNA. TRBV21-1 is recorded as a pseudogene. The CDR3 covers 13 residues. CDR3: CASSRVGGDEQFF. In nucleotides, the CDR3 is TGTGCCAGCAGTCGGGTCGGAGGGGATGAGCAGTTCTTC.

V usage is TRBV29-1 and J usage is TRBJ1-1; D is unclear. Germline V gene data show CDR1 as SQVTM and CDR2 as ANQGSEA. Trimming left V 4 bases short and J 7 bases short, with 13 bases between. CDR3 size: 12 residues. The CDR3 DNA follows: TGCAGCGTTGTTCAAAGGGAGGGTGAAGCTTTCTTT. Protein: CSVVQREGEAFF.

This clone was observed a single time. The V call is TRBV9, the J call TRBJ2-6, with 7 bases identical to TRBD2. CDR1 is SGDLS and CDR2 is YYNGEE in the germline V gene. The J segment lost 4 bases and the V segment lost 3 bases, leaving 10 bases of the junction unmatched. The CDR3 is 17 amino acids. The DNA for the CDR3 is TGTGCCAGCAGCGCACCCACCGGGGGGAGCGGGGCCAACGTCCTGACTTTC. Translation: CASSAPTGGSGANVLTF.

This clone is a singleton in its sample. The CDR3 here is CASSSPWTGAGAFF. CDR3 sequence (DNA): TGTGCCAGCAGTTCACCCTGGACAGGGGCCGGAGCTTTCTTT. This chain links TRBV28 with TRBJ1-1; 9 positions agree with TRBD1. Germline CDR1 and CDR2: MDHEN and SYDVKM. V lost 4 bases and J lost 10; bases outside the gene matches: 10. The CDR3 is 14 amino acids.

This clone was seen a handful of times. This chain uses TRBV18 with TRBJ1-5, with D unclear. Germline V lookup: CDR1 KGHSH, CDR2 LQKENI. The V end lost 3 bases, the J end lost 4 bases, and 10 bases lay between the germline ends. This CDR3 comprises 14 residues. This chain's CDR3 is CASSPKVGNQPQHF. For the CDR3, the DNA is TGTGCCAGCTCACCTAAGGTGGGGAATCAGCCCCAGCATTTT.

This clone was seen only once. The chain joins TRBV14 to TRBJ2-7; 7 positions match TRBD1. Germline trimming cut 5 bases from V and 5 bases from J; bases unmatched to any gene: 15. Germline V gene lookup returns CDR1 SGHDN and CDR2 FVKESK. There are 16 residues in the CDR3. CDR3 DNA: TGTGCCAGCAGCTACCTCGATCCAGGGGGATCTGACGAGCAGTACTTC. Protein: CASSYLDPGGSDEQYF.

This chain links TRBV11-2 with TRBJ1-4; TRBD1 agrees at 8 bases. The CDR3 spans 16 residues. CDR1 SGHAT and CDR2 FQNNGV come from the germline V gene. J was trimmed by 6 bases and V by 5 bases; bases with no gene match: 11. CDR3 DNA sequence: TGTGCCAGCAGCCCGATGTTCCAGGGGGCGGATGAAAAACTGTTTTTT. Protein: CASSPMFQGADEKLFF.

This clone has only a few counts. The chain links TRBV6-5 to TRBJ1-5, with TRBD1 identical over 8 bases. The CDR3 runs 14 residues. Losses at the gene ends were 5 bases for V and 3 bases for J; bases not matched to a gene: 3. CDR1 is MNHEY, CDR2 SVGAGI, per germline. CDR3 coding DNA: TGTGCCAGCAGTCGACAGGGGTTCAATCAGCCCCAGCATTTT. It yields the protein CASSRQGFNQPQHF.

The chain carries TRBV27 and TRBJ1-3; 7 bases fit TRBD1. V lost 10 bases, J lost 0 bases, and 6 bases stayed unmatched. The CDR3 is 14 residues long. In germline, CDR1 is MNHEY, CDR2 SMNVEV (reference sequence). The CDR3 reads CANRGQISGNTIYF. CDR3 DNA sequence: TGTGCCAACCGGGGACAGATCTCTGGAAACACCATATATTTT.

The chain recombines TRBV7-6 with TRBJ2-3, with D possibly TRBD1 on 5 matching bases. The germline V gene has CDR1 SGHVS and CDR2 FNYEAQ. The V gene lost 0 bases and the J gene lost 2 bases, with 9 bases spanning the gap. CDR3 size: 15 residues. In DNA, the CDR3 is TGTGCCAGCAGCTTAGCGCAGGGTTCCACAGATACGCAGTATTTT. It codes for CASSLAQGSTDTQYF.

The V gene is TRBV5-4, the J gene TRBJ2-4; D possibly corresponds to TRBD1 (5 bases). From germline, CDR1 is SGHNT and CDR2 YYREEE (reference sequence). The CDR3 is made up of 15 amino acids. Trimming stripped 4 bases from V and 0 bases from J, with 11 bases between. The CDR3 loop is CASSPDSLAKNIQYF. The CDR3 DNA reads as TGTGCCAGCAGCCCTGACAGCCTAGCCAAAAACATTCAGTACTTC.

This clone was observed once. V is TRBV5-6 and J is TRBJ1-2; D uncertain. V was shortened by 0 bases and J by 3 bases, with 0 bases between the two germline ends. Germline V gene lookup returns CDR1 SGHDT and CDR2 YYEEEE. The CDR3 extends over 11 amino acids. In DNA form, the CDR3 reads TGTGCCAGCAGCTTGGACTATGGCTACACCTTC. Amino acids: CASSLDYGYTF.

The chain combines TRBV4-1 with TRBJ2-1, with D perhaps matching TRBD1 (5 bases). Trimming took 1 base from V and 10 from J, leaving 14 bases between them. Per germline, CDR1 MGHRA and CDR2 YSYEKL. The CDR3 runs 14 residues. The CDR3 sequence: CASSQAVTVYEQFF. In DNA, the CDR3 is TGCGCCAGCAGCCAAGCAGTGACAGTTTACGAGCAGTTCTTC.

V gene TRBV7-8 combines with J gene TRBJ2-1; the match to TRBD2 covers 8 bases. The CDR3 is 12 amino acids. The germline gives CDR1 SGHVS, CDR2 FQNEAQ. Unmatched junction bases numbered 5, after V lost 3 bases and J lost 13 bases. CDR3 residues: CASSFPGTSQFF. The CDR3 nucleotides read TGTGCCAGCAGCTTCCCCGGGACTAGTCAGTTCTTC.

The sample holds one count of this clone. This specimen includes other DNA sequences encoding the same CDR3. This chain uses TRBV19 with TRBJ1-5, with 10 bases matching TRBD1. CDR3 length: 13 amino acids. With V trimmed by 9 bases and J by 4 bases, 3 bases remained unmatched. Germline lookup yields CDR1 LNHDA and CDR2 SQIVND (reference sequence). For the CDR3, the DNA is TGTGCCAGCCGGGGACAGGGGAATCAGCCCCAGCATTTT. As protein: CASRGQGNQPQHF.